This T cell receptor (beta chain) is drawn from a study of T cell repertoires in cytomegalovirus infection. Study context: Public TCR beta signatures provided an indication of both CMV infection and a matching HLA type.

CDR1 SGHVS and CDR2 FNYEAQ come from the germline V gene. This CDR3 is built from 13 residues. Trimming took off 5 bases at V and 5 bases at J, with 10 bases between the two ends. The table lists this clonotype with many counts. TCRdb reanalysed the reads using MiXCR and keeps one entry per CDR3 protein. This sample yields 740,000 or so distinct CDR3 sequences, of which approximately 34% are seen a single time; 2.8% belongs to the top ten. Sequencing was carried out using PBMCs. The receptor's source is a human donor in good health (CMV status not recorded). Some clones in this sample may be carry-over from other donors' samples. The chain links TRBV7-6 to TRBJ1-5; no clear D. The DNA of the CDR3 is TGTGCCAGCAGCCCTCGACACGATCAGCCCCAGCATTTT. Translation gives CASSPRHDQPQHF.